What follows are 6 T cell receptor beta chains derived from one specimen sequenced in a study of blood T cells in healthy people across ages. Then a second PCR, running about 6 to 12 cycles, was carried out with a sample-barcoded 5' primer and a J-beta primer mix. TCRdb fed the 5' RACE reads into MiXCR, producing one record per CDR3 protein. The sample has some 1.7 million distinct CDR3 sequences; roughly 28% are singletons. Sequenced sample: blood. Source of these receptors: a woman aged 25 to 39 in good health.

A word on this clonotype: The junction shows a germline mismatch at one end, possibly a read error. The V gene is TRBV5-1, the J gene TRBJ2-5; 15 bases are a match to TRBD2. The DNA end favors TRBJ2-7, so the J call may be wrong. The germline V gene has CDR1 SGHRS and CDR2 YFSETQ. This CDR3 has 18 amino acids. CDR3 sequence reads: CACSFISLGTSGGYEQYF. CDR3 nucleotide sequence: TGCGCCTGCAGCTTTATCTCCCTCGGGACTAGCGGGGGGTACGAGCAGTACTTC.

This clonotype was detected ten times or more. The chain employs TRBV12-3 or TRBV12-4 and TRBJ2-3, with TRBD2 matching over 11 bases. The trim removed 6 bases at V and 5 bases at J, leaving 4 bases unmatched. This CDR3 is 14 amino acids long. CDR3 bases: TGTGCCAGCAGCGGGACTAGCGGTGAAGATACGCAGTATTTT. It encodes CASSGTSGEDTQYF.

The rearrangement links TRBV3-1 to TRBJ2-5, with unresolved D. CDR1 LGHDT and CDR2 YNNKEL come from the germline V gene (reference sequence). V shed 2 bases and J shed 9 bases, with 16 bases lying between them. This CDR3 contains 14 residues. The CDR3 reads CASSQLYGLEAQYF. The CDR3 DNA reads as TGTGCCAGCAGCCAACTTTACGGGCTTGAGGCCCAGTACTTC.

In its sample, this clonotype was seen many times. The chain joins TRBV12-3 or TRBV12-4 to TRBJ2-5; D is possibly TRBD2 (6 bases). CDR3 length equals 13 residues. With 3 bases removed from V and 7 bases from J, the gap between germline ends came to 12 bases. The DNA of the CDR3 is TGTGCCAGCAGTTTTGAGGAGGGAGGGACCCAGTACTTC. Its protein product is CASSFEEGGTQYF.

The chain has TRBV11-2 and TRBJ2-5; 13 nucleotides line up with TRBD2. The CDR3 extends over 15 amino acids. V shed 5 bases, J shed 7 bases, and the junction held 7 bases outside the gene matches. Germline lookup yields CDR1 SGHAT and CDR2 FQNNGV. The CDR3 protein is CASSLGLAGVGTQYF. For the CDR3, the DNA is TGTGCCAGCAGCCTTGGACTAGCGGGGGTGGGGACCCAGTACTTC.

This clonotype was detected a few times. The chain joins TRBV7-2 to TRBJ2-7; D may be TRBD1 or TRBD2 (6 bases each). Trimming removed 3 bases at V and 0 bases at J, with 15 bases between. Germline CDR1 is SGHTA and CDR2 is FQGNSA. There are 16 residues in the CDR3. The CDR3 loop is CASSFGGLLSSYEQYF. The CDR3 nucleotides read TGTGCCAGCAGCTTCGGGGGCCTCCTCAGCTCCTACGAGCAGTACTTC.